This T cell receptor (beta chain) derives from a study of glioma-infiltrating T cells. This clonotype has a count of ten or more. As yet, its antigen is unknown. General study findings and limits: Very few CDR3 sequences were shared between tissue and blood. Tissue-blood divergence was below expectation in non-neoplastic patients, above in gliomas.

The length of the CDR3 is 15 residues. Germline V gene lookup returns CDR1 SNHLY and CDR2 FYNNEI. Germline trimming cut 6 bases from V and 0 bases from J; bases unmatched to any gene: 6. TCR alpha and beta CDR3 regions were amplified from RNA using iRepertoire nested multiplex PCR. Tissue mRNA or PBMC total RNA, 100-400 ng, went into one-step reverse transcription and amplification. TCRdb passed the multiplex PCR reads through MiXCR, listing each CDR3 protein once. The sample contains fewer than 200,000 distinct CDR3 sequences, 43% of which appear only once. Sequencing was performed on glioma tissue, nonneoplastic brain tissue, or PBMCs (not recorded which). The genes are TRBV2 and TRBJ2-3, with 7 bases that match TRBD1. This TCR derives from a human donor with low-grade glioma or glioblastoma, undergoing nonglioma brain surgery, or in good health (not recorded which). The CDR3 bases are TGTGCCAGCAGAGAGGGACAGACCAGCACAGATACGCAGTATTTT. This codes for CASREGQTSTDTQYF.